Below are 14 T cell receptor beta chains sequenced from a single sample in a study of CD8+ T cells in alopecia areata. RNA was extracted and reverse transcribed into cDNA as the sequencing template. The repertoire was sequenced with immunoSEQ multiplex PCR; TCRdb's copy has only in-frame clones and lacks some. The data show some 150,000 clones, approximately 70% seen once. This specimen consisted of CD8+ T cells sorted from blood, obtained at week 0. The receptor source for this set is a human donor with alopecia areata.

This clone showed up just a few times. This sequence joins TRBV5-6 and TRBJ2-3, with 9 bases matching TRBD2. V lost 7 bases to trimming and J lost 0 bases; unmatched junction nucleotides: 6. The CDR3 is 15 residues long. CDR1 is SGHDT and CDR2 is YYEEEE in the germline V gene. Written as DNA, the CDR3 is TGTGCCAGCGGAGCAGCGGGGGGAAGCACAGATACGCAGTATTTT. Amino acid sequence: CASGAAGGSTDTQYF. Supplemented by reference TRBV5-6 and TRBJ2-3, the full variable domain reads DAGVTQSPTHLIKTRGQQVTLRCSPKSGHDTVSWYQQALGQGPQFIFQYYEEEERQRGNFPDRFSGHQFPNYSSELNVNALLLGDSALYLCASGAAGGSTDTQYFGPGTRLTVL.

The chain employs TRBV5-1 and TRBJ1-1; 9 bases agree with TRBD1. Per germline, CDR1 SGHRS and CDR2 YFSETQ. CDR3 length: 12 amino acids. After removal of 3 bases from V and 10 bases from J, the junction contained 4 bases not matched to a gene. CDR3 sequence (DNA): TGCGCCAGCAGCTGGGGACAGGGTCGAGCTTTCTTT. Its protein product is CASSWGQGRAFF. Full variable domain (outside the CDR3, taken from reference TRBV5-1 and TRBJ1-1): KAGVTQTPRYLIKTRGQQVTLSCSPISGHRSVSWYQQTPGQGLQFLFEYFSETQRNKGNFPGRFSGRQFSNSRSEMNVSTLELGDSALYLCASSWGQGRAFFGQGTRLTVV.

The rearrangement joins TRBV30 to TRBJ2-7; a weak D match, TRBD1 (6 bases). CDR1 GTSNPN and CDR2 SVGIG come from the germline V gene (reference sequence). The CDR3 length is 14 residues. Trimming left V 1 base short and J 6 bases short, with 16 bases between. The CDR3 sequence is CAWSERTVIIEQYF. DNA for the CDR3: TGTGCCTGGAGTGAAAGGACAGTGATTATCGAGCAGTACTTC.

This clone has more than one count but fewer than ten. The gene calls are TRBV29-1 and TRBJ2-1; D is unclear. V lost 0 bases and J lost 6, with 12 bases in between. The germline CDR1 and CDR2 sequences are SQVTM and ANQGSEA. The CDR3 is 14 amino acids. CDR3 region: CSVEDHGFGNEQFF. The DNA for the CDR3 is TGCAGCGTTGAAGATCACGGATTTGGCAATGAGCAGTTCTTC.

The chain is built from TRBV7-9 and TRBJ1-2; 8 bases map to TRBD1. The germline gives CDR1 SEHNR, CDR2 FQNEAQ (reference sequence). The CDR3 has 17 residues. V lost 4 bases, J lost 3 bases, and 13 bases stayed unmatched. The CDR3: CASSSYRLPTGDYGYTF. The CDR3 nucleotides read TGTGCCAGCAGCTCTTATAGATTACCGACAGGGGACTATGGCTACACCTTC.

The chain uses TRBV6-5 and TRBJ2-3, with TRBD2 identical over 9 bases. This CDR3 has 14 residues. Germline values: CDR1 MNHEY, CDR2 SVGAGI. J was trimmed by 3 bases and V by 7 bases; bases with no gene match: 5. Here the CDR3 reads CASTPAGGTDTQYF. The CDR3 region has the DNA TGTGCCAGCACCCCGGCGGGGGGGACAGATACGCAGTATTTT.

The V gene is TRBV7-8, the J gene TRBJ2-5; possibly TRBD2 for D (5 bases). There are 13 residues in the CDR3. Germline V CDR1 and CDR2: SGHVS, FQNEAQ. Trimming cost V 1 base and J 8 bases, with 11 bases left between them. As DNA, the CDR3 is TGTGCCAGCAGCTTAGTTGAGGGCCGAACCCAGTACTTC. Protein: CASSLVEGRTQYF.

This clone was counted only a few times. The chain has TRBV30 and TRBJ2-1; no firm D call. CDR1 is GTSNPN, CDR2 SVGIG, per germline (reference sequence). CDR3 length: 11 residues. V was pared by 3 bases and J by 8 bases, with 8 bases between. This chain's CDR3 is CAWRATYEQFF. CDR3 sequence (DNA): TGTGCCTGGAGGGCGACTTATGAGCAGTTCTTC.

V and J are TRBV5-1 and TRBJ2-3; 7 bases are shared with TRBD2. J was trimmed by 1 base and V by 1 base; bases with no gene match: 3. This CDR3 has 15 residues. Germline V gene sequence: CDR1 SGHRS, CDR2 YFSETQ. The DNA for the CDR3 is TGCGCCAGCAGCTTGTCTCTAGCGGGCACAGATACGCAGTATTTT. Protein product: CASSLSLAGTDTQYF.

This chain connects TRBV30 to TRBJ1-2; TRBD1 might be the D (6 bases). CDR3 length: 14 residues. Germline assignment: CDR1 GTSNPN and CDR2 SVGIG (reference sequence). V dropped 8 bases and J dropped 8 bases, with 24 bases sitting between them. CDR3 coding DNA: TGTGCCGGTGAAAAGGCAGGGGAGTATCGGGGCTACACCTTC. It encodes CAGEKAGEYRGYTF. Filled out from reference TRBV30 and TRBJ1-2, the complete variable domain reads SQTIHQWPATLVQPVGSPLSLECTVEGTSNPNLYWYRQAAGRGLQLLFYSVGIGQISSEVPQNLSASRPQDRQFILSSKKLLLSDSGFYLCAGEKAGEYRGYTFGSGTRLTVV.

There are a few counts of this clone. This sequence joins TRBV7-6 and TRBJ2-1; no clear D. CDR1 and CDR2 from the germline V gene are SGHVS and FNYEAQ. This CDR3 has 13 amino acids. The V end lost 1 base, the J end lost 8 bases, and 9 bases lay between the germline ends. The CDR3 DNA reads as TGTGCCAGCAGCTTAGGAGTCTGGGATGAGCAGTTCTTC. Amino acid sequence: CASSLGVWDEQFF.

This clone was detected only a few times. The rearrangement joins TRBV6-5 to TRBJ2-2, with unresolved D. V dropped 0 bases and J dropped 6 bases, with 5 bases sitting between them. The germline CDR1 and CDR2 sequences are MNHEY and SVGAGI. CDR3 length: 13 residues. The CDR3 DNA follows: TGTGCCAGCAGTTACTCGACCCCCGGGGAGCTGTTTTTT. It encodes CASSYSTPGELFF.

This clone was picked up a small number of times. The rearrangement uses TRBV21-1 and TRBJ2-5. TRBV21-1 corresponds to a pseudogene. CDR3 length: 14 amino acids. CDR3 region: CASSKVRVGKTQYF. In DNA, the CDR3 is TGTGCCAGCAGCAAAGTAAGGGTTGGAAAGACCCAGTACTTC.

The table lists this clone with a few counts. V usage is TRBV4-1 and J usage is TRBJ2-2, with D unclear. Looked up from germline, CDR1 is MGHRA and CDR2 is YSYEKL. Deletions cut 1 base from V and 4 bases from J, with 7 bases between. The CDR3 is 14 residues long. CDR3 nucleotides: TGCGCCAGCAGCCAAGGGGCAGTCACCGGGGAGCTGTTTTTT. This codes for CASSQGAVTGELFF.